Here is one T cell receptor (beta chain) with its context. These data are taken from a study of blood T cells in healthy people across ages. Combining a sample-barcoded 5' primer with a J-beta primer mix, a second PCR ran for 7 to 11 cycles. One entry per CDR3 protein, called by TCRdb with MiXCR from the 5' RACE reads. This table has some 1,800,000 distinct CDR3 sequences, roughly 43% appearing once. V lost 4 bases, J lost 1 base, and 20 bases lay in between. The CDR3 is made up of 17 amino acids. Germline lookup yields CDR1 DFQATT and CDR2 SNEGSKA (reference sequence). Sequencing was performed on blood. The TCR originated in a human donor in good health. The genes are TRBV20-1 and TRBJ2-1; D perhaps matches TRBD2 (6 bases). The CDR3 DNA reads TGCAGTGCTAAGGGAAGGCGGGGATTGATTTCCTACAATGAGCAGTTCTTC. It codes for CSAKGRRGLISYNEQFF.